These T cell receptor beta chains were read from a single sample in a study of blood T cells in healthy people across ages. Each CDR3 protein gets one entry after TCRdb re-called the 5' RACE reads with MiXCR. The sample has approximately 690,000 distinct CDR3 sequences; around 38% are singletons. The source material was blood. These receptors came from a man at least 80 years old in good health. Both conserved end residues are part of each CDR3. D genes are given only for firm matches. Clone size, where shown, is once, few, many, or a class for clones that have expanded.

V	J	D	size	DNA	CDR3
TRBV9	TRBJ1-2	TRBD1	NA	TGTGCCAGCAGTGGGACAGGGTACGATGGCTACACCTTC	CASSGTGYDGYTF
TRBV7-2	TRBJ2-1	NA	NA	TGTGCCAGCAGCGGACGGAGCCTCTCCTACTATGAGCAGTTCTTC	CASSGRSLSYYEQFF
TRBV27	TRBJ1-6	NA	NA	TGTGCCAGCAGTTTTGGCAGGGAGTCACCCCTCCACTTT	CASSFGRESPLHF
TRBV14	TRBJ2-3	TRBD2	NA	TGTGCCAGCAGCCAAGATTCCGGAGCGGGGGCCCCATTCACAGATACGCAGTATTTT	CASSQDSGAGAPFTDTQYF
TRBV7-2	TRBJ1-5	TRBD1	NA	TGTGCCAGCAGCTTAGCCGGACAGGGGGTTTATCAGCCCCAGCATTTT	CASSLAGQGVYQPQHF
TRBV7-3	TRBJ2-1	NA	many	TGTGCCAGCAGCTTAACACCGGGACTGAACAATGAGCAGTTCTTC	CASSLTPGLNNEQFF
TRBV5-1	TRBJ2-5	NA	NA	TGCGCCAGCAGCTTGACTACCACTTACTACAATGAGCAGTACTTC	CASSLTTTYYNEQYF
TRBV20-1	TRBJ2-3	NA	NA	TGCAGTGCTAGGAACGGGTACACAGATACGCAGTATTTT	CSARNGYTDTQYF
TRBV18	TRBJ2-1	TRBD2	NA	TGTGCCAGCTCACCATTAGGGACTAGCGGGAGAGGGGAGCAGTTCTTC	CASSPLGTSGRGEQFF
TRBV3-1	TRBJ1-1	TRBD1	NA	TGTGCCAGCGCCAACAGGGGCCCGAACACTGAAGCTTTCTTT	CASANRGPNTEAFF
TRBV28	TRBJ2-1	NA	NA	TGTGCCAGCAAAAGCTCCTACAATGAGCAGTTCTTC	CASKSSYNEQFF
TRBV6-1	TRBJ2-5	TRBD1	NA	TGTGCCACCCGGACAGGGGCCGAGACCCAGTACTTC	CATRTGAETQYF
TRBV6-5	TRBJ2-7	TRBD1	NA	TGTGCCAGCAGTTACTCTGGACAGGGGGCGAGGTACGAGCAGTACTTC	CASSYSGQGARYEQYF
TRBV7-6	TRBJ2-5	TRBD2	NA	TGTGCCAGCAGCTTATGGGGAGGGCAGGGACTAGAGACCCAGTACTTC	CASSLWGGQGLETQYF
TRBV2	TRBJ2-3	NA	few	TGTGCCAGCAGTGGTGGTCGGGGGGCGGTCACAGATACACAGTATTTT	CASSGGRGAVTDTQYF
TRBV4-3	TRBJ1-1	NA	many	TGCGCCAGCAGCCAAACAGACCCCACTGAAGCTTTCTTT	CASSQTDPTEAFF
TRBV4-2	TRBJ1-4	NA	NA	TGTGCCAGCAGCCAAGAGGTCGGACGGCAACCAAAACTGTTTTTT	CASSQEVGRQPKLFF
TRBV6-4	TRBJ2-1	TRBD2	NA	TGTGCCAGCAGTGACAACCGGGGGGGATTGATTGAGCAGTTCTTC	CASSDNRGGLIEQFF
TRBV29-1	TRBJ2-3	NA	many	TGCAGCGTTGATCGGGCCGGCTCCTCAGGCACAGATACGCAGTATTTT	CSVDRAGSSGTDTQYF
TRBV3-1	TRBJ2-1	NA	NA	TGTGCCAGCAGCCCAAAAGACCTCGGAGCCTACAATGAGCAGTTCTTC	CASSPKDLGAYNEQFF
TRBV6-2/TRBV6-3	TRBJ2-5	NA	few	TGTGCCAGCAGTTACGATATCGAGGAGACCCAGTACTTC	CASSYDIEETQYF
TRBV5-1	TRBJ2-1	NA	NA	TGCGCCAGCAGCTTGGGGGCCGGGGATGTCTCCTACAATGAGCAGTTCTTC	CASSLGAGDVSYNEQFF
TRBV2	TRBJ2-3	TRBD1	many	TGTGCCAGCACAGGACAGGGAACAGATACGCAGTATTTT	CASTGQGTDTQYF
TRBV14	TRBJ1-1	NA	NA	TGTGCCAGCAGCCAAGACGACGGTATCACTGAAGCTTTCTTT	CASSQDDGITEAFF
TRBV20-1	TRBJ2-1	TRBD2	NA	TGCAGTGCTAAGGTAGCGGGATCCTACAATGAGCAGATCTTC	CSAKVAGSYNEQIF
TRBV6-2/TRBV6-3	TRBJ2-7	NA	few	TGTGCCAGCAGTTACGGACGGGGGCCCTCCTACGAGCAGTACTTC	CASSYGRGPSYEQYF
TRBV20-1	TRBJ2-3	TRBD2	NA	TGCAGTGCCAGAGGGACTAACGTAGAGTATTTT	CSARGTNVEYF
TRBV7-6	TRBJ2-1	TRBD2	few	TGTGCCAGCAGAACCGGGGGTAGCGGGAGGGACAATGAGCAGTTCTTC	CASRTGGSGRDNEQFF